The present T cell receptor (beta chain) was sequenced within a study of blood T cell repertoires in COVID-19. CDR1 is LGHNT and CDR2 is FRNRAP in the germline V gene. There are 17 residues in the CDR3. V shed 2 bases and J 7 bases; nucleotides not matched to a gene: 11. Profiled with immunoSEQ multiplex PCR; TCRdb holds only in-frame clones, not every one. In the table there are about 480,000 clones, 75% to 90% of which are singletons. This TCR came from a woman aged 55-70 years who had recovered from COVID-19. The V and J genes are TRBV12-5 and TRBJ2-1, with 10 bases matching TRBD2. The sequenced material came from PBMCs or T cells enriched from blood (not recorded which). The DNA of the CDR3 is TGTGCTAGTGGTTTGCTCATAAGCGGGGGGGCCGGGAATGAGCAGTTCTTC. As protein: CASGLLISGGAGNEQFF.